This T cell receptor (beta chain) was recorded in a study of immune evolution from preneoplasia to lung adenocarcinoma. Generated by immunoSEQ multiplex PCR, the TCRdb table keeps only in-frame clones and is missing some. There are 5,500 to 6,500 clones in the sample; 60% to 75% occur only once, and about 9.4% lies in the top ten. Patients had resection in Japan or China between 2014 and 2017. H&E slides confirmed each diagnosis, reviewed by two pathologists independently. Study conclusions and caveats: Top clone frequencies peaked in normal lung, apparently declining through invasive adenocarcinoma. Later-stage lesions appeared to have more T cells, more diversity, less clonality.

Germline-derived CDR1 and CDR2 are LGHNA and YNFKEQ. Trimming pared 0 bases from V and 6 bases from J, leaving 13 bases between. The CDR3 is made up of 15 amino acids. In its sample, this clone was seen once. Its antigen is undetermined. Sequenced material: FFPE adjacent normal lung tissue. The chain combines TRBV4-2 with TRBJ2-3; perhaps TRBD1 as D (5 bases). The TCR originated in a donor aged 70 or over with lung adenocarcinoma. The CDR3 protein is CASSQDGQGMDTQYF. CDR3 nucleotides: TGTGCCAGCAGCCAAGATGGGCAGGGTATGGATACGCAGTATTTT.